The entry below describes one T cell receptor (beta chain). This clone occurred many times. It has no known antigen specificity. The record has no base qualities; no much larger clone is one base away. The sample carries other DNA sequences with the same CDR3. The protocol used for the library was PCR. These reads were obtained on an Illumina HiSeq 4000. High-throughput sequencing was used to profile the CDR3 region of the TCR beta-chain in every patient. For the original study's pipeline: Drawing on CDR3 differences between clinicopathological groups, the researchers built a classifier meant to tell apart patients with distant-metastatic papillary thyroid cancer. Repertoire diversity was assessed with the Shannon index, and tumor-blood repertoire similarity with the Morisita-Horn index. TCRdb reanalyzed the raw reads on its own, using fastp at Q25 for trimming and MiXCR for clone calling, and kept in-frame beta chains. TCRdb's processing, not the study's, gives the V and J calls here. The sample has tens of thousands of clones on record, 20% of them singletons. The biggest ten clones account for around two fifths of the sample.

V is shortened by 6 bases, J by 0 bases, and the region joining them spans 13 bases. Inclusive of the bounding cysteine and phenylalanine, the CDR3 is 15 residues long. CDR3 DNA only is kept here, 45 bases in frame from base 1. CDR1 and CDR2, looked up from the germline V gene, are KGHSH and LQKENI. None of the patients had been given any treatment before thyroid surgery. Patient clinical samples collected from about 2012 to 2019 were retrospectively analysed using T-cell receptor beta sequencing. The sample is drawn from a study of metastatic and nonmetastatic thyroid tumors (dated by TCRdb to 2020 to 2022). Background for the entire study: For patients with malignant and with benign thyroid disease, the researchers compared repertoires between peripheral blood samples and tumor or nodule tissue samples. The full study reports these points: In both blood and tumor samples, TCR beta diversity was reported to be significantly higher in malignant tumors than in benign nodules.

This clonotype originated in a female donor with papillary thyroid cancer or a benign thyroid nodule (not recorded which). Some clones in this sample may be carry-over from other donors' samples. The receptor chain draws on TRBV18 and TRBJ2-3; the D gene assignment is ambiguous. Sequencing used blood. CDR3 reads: CASSPSAGSTDTQYF. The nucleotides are TGTGCCAGCTCCCCCTCAGCCGGTAGCACAGATACGCAGTATTTT.